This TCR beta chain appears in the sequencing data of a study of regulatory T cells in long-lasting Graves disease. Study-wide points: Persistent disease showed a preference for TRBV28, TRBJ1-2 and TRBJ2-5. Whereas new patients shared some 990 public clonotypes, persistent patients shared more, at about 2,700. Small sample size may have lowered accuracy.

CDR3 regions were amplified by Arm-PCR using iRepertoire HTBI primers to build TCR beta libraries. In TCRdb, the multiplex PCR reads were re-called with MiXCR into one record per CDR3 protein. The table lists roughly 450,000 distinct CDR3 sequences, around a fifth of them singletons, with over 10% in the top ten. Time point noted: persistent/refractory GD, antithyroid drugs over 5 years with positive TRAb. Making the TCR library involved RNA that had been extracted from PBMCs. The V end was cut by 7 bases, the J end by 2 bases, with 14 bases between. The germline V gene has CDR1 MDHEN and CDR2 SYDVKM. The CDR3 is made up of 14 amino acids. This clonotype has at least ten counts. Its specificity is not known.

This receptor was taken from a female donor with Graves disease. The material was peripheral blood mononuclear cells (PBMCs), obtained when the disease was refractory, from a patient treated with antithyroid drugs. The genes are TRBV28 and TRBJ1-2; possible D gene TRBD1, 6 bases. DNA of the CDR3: TGTGCCAGCACCCAAGGGGGTCCCAACTATGGCTACACCTTC. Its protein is CASTQGGPNYGYTF.